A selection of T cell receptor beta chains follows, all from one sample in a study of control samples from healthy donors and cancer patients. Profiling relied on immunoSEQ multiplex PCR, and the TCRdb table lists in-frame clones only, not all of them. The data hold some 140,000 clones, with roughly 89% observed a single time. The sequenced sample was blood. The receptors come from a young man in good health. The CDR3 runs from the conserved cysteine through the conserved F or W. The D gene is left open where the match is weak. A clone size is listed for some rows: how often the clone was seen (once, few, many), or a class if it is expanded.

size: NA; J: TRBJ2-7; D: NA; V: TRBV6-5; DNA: TGTGCCAGCAGTTACCGGCTAGCCTACGAGCAGTACTTC; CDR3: CASSYRLAYEQYF
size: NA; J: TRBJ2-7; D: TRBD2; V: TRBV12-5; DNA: TGTGCTAGTGGTTTTTCCTCCGGGGGGACTAGCCCTTTCGCCGACGTTTACGAGCAGTACTTC; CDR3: CASGFSSGGTSPFADVYEQYF
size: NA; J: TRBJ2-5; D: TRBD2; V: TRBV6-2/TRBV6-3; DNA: TGTGCCAGCAGTTACCTGACTAGCGTCGAGACCCAGTACTTC; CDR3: CASSYLTSVETQYF
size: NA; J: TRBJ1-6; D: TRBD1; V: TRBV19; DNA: TGTGCCAGTAGTACGACAGGGATTAATTCACCCCTCCACTTT; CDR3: CASSTTGINSPLHF
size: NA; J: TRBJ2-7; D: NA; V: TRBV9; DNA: TGTGCCAGCAGCGTAGGGATAGGTTACGAGCAGTACTTC; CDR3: CASSVGIGYEQYF
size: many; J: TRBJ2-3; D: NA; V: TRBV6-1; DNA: TGTGCCAGCAGTGAACAGGGCCCAACAGATACGCAGTATTTT; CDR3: CASSEQGPTDTQYF
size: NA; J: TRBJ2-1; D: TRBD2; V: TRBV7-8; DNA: TGTGCCAGCAGCCCACAAGGGGGACTAGCGGTATACAATGAGCAGTTCTTC; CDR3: CASSPQGGLAVYNEQFF
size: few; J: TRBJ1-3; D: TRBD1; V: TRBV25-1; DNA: TGTGCCAGCAGTGACGACGGGACAGGTGGAGCTGGAAACACCATATATTTT; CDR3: CASSDDGTGGAGNTIYF
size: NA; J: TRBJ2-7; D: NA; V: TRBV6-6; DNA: TGTGCCAGCAGTTACTCGAGTAGGAATTCCTACGAGCAGTACTTC; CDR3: CASSYSSRNSYEQYF
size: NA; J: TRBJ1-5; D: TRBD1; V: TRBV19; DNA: TGTGCCAGTAACGGACAGGTCGAAATTCAGCCCCAGCATTTT; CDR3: CASNGQVEIQPQHF
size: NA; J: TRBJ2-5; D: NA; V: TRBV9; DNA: TGTGCCAGCAGCCTCTCTGGATTTCTTGGGTCTGCTCGGGTAGAGACCCAGTACTTC; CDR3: CASSLSGFLGSARVETQYF
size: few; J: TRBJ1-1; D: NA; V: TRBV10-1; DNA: TGCGCCAGCAGTAAACAGCTGAACACTGAAGCTTTCTTT; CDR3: CASSKQLNTEAFF
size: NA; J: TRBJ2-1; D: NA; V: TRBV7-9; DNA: TGTGCCAGCACCAAAATTAGGGCCCAGTCCTACAATGAGCAGTTCTTC; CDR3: CASTKIRAQSYNEQFF
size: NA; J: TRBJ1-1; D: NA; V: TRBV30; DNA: TGTGCCTGGAAAGATCACCACACTGAAGCTTTCTTT; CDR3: CAWKDHHTEAFF
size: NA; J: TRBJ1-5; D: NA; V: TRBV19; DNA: TGTGCCAGTAGTATTGCATCAGGGAGGCATAGCAATCAGCCCCAGCATTTT; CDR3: CASSIASGRHSNQPQHF
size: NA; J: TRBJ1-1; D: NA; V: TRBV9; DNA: TGTGCCAGCAGCGTTGACCTGTCCGCTGAAGCTTTCTTT; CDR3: CASSVDLSAEAFF
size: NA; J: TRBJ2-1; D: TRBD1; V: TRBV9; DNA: TGTGCCAGCGCTCGGACAGGGGTGTCCTACAATGAGCAGTTCTTC; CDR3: CASARTGVSYNEQFF
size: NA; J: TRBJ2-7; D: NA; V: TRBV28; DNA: TGTGCCAGCAGTTTTAACTACGAGCAGTACTTC; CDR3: CASSFNYEQYF
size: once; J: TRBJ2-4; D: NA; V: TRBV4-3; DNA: TGCGCCAGCAGCCAAGATTCGAGTGGAACCCAGTACTTC; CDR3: CASSQDSSGTQYF
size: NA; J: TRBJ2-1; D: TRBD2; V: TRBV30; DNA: TGTGCCAGCCGAATTAGCGGGAGGTACAATGAGCAGTTCTTC; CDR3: CASRISGRYNEQFF
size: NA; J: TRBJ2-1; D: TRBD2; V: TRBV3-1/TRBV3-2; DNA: TGTGCCAGCAGCCAAGGTTTCGGCGGGAGGCTCCGCAATGAGCAGTTCTTC; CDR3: CASSQGFGGRLRNEQFF
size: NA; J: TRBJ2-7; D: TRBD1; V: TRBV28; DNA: TGTGCCAGCAGGGGACAGTCCGTTATGATTAAGCAGTACTTC; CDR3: CASRGQSVMIKQYF
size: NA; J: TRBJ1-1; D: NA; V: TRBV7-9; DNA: TGTGCCAGCAGCTTAGGCGACACACTCGGAGAAGCTTTCTTT; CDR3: CASSLGDTLGEAFF
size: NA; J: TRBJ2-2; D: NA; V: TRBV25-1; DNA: TGTGCCAGCAGTCGTTATACAGGAGGCGGGGAGCTGTTTTTT; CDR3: CASSRYTGGGELFF
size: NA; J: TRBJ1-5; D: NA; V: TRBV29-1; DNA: TGCAGCGTTATCAGACAGCCCAAGGTTCAGCCCCAGCATTTT; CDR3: CSVIRQPKVQPQHF
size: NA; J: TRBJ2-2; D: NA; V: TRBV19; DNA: TGTGCCAGTAGGCGAGAGGGGGGCCACGGGGAGCTGTTTTTT; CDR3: CASRREGGHGELFF
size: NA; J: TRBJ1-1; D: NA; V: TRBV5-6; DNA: TGTGCCAGCAGCTCCACTACTGAAGCTTTCTTT; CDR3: CASSSTTEAFF
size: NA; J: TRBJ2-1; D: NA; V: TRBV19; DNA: TGTGCCAGTAGTACTACTTGGAGCTCCTACAATGAGCAGTTCTTC; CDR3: CASSTTWSSYNEQFF
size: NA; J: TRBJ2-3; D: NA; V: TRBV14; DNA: TGTGCCAGCAGCCAAGTGACCCCCCGAACGCAGTATTTT; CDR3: CASSQVTPRTQYF
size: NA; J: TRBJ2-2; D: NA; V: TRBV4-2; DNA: TGTGCCAGCAGCCAAGAGTCAGCGGCGCTGAAACCCGGGGAGCTGTTTTTT; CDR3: CASSQESAALKPGELFF
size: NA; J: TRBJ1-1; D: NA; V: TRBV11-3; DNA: TGTGCCAGCAGCTTAGAGGGTTTGAGGATGAACACTGAAGCTTTCTTT; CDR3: CASSLEGLRMNTEAFF
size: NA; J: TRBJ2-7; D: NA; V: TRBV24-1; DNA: TGTGCCACCAGTGATACGAATTCCTACGAGCAGTACTTC; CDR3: CATSDTNSYEQYF
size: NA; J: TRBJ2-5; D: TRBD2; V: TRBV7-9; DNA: TGTGCCAGCAGCCCAATGCGGGGGGTCATACTACAAGAGACCCAGTACTTC; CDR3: CASSPMRGVILQETQYF
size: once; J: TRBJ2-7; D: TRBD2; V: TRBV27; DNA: TGTGCCAGCAGTTTTGGGGTAGCGGGACCCCTCGAGCAGTACTTC; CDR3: CASSFGVAGPLEQYF
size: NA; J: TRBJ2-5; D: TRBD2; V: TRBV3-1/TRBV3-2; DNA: TGTGCCAGCAGCCACCGACCCGGACTAGTGAGAGGGCAAAGAGAGACCCAGTACTTC; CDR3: CASSHRPGLVRGQRETQYF
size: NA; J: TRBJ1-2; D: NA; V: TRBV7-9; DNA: TGTGCCAGCAGCTTAAGTGCGGGGGACTACACCTTC; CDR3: CASSLSAGDYTF
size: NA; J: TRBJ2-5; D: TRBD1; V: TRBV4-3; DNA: TGCGCCAGCAGCCAAGCCCCGGGACAGGGGAGGGAGACCCAGTACTTC; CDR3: CASSQAPGQGRETQYF
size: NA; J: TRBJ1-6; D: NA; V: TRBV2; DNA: TGTGCCAGCGCCACAGGGAGCTCCTATAATTCACCCCTCCACTTT; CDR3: CASATGSSYNSPLHF
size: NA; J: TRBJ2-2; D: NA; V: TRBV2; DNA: TGTGCCAGCAGCAACGCGGACACCGGGGAGCTGTTTTTT; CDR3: CASSNADTGELFF
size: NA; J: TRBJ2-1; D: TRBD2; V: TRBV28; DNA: TGTGCCAGCAGTTCAATAAGACTAGCGGGAGAGGATGAGCAGTTCTTC; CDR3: CASSSIRLAGEDEQFF
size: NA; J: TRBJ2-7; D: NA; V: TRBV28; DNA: TGTGCCAGCAGTTTATCCCCCAGCGGCGAGCAGTACTTC; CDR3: CASSLSPSGEQYF
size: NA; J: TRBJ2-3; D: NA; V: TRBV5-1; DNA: TGCGCCAGCAGCTATAGTAGAGATACGCAGTATTTT; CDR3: CASSYSRDTQYF
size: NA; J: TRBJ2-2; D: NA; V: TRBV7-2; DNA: TGTGCCAGCAGCTCACAGGGCTCCGGGGAGCTGTTTTTT; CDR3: CASSSQGSGELFF
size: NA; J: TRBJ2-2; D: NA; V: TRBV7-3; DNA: TGTGCCAGCAGCTTAAGCTCTGGGAACACCGGGGAGCTGTTTTTT; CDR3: CASSLSSGNTGELFF
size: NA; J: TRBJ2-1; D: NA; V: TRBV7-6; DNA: TGTGCCAGCAGCTTGGGGACCTACAATGAGCAGTTCTTC; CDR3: CASSLGTYNEQFF
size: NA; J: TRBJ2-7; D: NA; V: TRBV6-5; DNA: TGTGCCAGCACCTTCCTCCGAGGGTCCGAGCAGTACTTC; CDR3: CASTFLRGSEQYF
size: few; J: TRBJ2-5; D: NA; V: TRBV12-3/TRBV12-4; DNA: TGTGCCAGCAGTTTAGCCGGGAAGGAGACCCAGTACTTC; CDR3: CASSLAGKETQYF
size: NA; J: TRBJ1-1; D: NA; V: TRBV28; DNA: TGTGCCAGCAGTTTCCACAGGTTGATCACTGAAGCTTTCTTT; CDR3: CASSFHRLITEAFF
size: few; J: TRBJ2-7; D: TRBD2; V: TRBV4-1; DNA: TGCGCCAGCAGCCAAGAAGCGGGACTCCCCCAGTACTTC; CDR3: CASSQEAGLPQYF
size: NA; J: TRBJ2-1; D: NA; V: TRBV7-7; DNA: TGTGCTAGCAGCCAAGCGAATGAGCAGTTCTTC; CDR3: CASSQANEQFF
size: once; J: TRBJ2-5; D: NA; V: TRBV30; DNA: TGTGCCTGGAGTGTGCAAGGGAGAGAGACCCAGTACTTC; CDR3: CAWSVQGRETQYF
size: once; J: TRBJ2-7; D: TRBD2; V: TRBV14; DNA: TGTGCCAGCAGCCAGGCGGGACTAGCCTACGAGCAGTACTTC; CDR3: CASSQAGLAYEQYF
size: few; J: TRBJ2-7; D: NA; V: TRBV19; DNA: TGTGCCAGTAGAGGCGAAGAGCAGTACTTC; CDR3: CASRGEEQYF
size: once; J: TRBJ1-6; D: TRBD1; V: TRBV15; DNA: TGTGCCACCAGCAGGGGGGACAGGGAGGTTTCACCCCTCCACTTT; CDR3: CATSRGDREVSPLHF
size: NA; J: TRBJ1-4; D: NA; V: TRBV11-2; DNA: TGTGCCAGCAGCTTAGATCAATTTTCGTTAGGGGTCCATAATGAAAAACTGTTTTTT; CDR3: CASSLDQFSLGVHNEKLFF
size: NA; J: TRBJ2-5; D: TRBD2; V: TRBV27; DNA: TGTGCCAGCAGACTAGCGGGAAATCAAGAGACCCAGTACTTC; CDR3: CASRLAGNQETQYF
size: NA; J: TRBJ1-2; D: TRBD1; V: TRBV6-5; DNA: TGTGCCAGCAGTAGGGAAACAGGGGGCGCAGGCTACACCTTC; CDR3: CASSRETGGAGYTF